This T cell receptor beta chain came from a study of blood T cell repertoires in COVID-19. Study-level information: Acute-phase and convalescent COVID-19 samples originated in the United States, Italy and Spain. PBMCs, B-cell-depleted T cells, or T cells provided the cDNA or gDNA that made up the material.

V lost 8 bases and J 11 bases, leaving 18 bases between the germline ends. Germline V gene data show CDR1 as MGHDK and CDR2 as SYGVNS. The CDR3 contains 12 residues. In the original processing: Nucleated cell counts were estimated from reference gene primer amplification. Data came from immunoSEQ multiplex PCR; TCRdb stores just in-frame clones and leaves some out. That table is the source of V, J and clone size, and D and trimming were worked out from the DNA. The data contain more than 70,000 clones, around nine tenths of them singletons. Sequences were obtained from peripheral blood. The clonotype originates from a woman of 80 years or more with acute or convalescent COVID-19. The chain couples TRBV25-1 to TRBJ1-2, with D uncertain. The DNA for the CDR3 is TGTGCCAGCTCCCCGAGCTCCGGCGGATACACCTTC. Protein product: CASSPSSGGYTF.